These 19 T cell receptor beta chains share one sample of origin, sequenced in a study of graft-versus-host responses after intestinal transplantation (TCRdb year 2021). According to the study, the label for this sample's time point signals: cells obtained before transplantation from donor or recipient. Libraries were constructed by the immunoSEQ multiplex PCR assay. TCRdb limited this immuneACCESS table to in-frame rearrangements with V and J called. A share of clones is missing; checked studies link under half to unresolved V genes, and the rest is unexplained. This sample comprises about 98,000 clones, less than 90% of them detected only once. The ten largest clones represent about a sixth of the sample. Which antigens these TCRs recognize remains unknown. Specimen: unstimulated CD8+ T cells sorted from spleen or lymph node cells, collected before intestinal transplant. These receptors all come from a human donor who received an intestinal transplant.

The chain couples TRBV6-6 to TRBJ1-4; D is unresolved. The V gene lost 5 bases and the J gene lost 7 bases, with 14 bases spanning the gap. The germline V gene encodes CDR1 MNHNY and CDR2 SVGAGI (reference sequence). This CDR3 is built from 14 residues. The CDR3, as DNA: TGTGCCAGCAGTGCCAAAAGGGTTGGTGAAAAACTGTTTTTT. Its protein product is CASSAKRVGEKLFF.

V and J are TRBV6-6 and TRBJ2-3; 8 nucleotides align to TRBD1. The CDR3 is 14 amino acids. Germline lookup yields CDR1 MNHNY and CDR2 SVGAGI (reference sequence). V was clipped by 3 bases and J by 4 bases; unmatched bases: 3. The CDR3 loop is CASSYWTGPDTQYF. The CDR3 DNA follows: TGTGCCAGCAGTTATTGGACAGGGCCAGATACGCAGTATTTT.

In this sample, this clone turned up a few times. The V gene is TRBV13, the J gene TRBJ2-1; TRBD1 matches at 10 bases. Germline assignment: CDR1 PRHDT and CDR2 FYEKMQ (reference sequence). The CDR3 sequence is 16 residues long. Trimming took 2 bases from V and 7 from J; bases not matched to a gene: 8. Here the CDR3 reads CASSLWGDRGENEQFF. The CDR3 DNA reads TGTGCCAGCAGCTTATGGGGGGACAGGGGAGAAAATGAGCAGTTCTTC.

J is TRBJ2-1 and V is TRBV2, with 14 nucleotides matching TRBD2. CDR1 and CDR2 from the germline V gene are SNHLY and FYNNEI. This CDR3 is built from 15 residues. The V segment lost 6 bases and the J segment 6 bases; nucleotides outside the gene matches: 4. Written as DNA, the CDR3 is TGTGCCAGCAGAGCGGGACTAGCGGGAGCCAATGAGCAGTTCTTC. Its protein product is CASRAGLAGANEQFF.

The genes are TRBV5-4 and TRBJ2-3; the D is unclear. In germline, CDR1 is SGHNT, CDR2 YYREEE (reference sequence). The CDR3 has 13 residues. Trimming removed 4 bases at V and 5 bases at J, with 11 bases between. The CDR3: CASSPREQDTQYF. CDR3 DNA: TGTGCCAGCAGCCCGCGCGAACAAGATACGCAGTATTTT.

The chain recombines TRBV6-1 with TRBJ2-7, with a weak D call TRBD2 (6 bases). This CDR3 contains 11 residues. V lost 8 bases, J lost 3 bases, and 8 bases lay in between. The V gene's germline CDR1 is MNHNS and CDR2 SASEGT. The CDR3 DNA sequence: TGTGCCAGCCTCGGGGGCTACGAGCAGTACTTC. Its protein product is CASLGGYEQYF.

The rearrangement links TRBV28 to TRBJ2-7; D is uncertain. The CDR3 extends over 16 amino acids. Germline V gives CDR1 MDHEN, CDR2 SYDVKM. Deletions cut 2 bases from V and 2 bases from J, with 16 bases between. DNA of the CDR3: TGTGCCAGCAGTTTACTTCAGGACCCGGCAACCTACGAGCAGTACTTC. Translated: CASSLLQDPATYEQYF.

This chain joins TRBV4-1 and TRBJ1-4; perhaps TRBD1 as D (5 bases). The germline V gene has CDR1 MGHRA and CDR2 YSYEKL. The length of the CDR3 is 15 residues. Deletions cut 1 base from V and 2 bases from J, with 8 bases between. CDR3 nucleotides: TGCGCCAGCAGCCAAGTAGCAGGGACTAATGAAAAACTGTTTTTT. The encoded protein is CASSQVAGTNEKLFF.

V is TRBV9 and J is TRBJ2-1; D remains unclear. CDR3 length equals 13 residues. Looked up from germline, CDR1 is SGDLS and CDR2 is YYNGEE. V shed 0 bases and J shed 3 bases, with 4 bases lying between them. CDR3 sequence: CASSVGDYNEQFF. The CDR3 DNA follows: TGTGCCAGCAGCGTAGGGGACTACAATGAGCAGTTCTTC.

This chain joins TRBV5-6 and TRBJ1-4, with 9 positions matching TRBD1. Germline V gene data show CDR1 as SGHDT and CDR2 as YYEEEE. CDR3 length equals 14 residues. Trimming took 2 bases from V and 8 from J; bases not matched to a gene: 4. The CDR3 DNA reads as TGTGCCAGCAGCTTCGGGACAGGGAAAGAAAAACTGTTTTTT. Residues: CASSFGTGKEKLFF.

The V call is TRBV5-1, the J call TRBJ2-3; TRBD1 agrees at 10 bases. The CDR3 is 16 residues long. V lost 4 bases, J lost 3 bases, and 8 bases stayed unmatched. Per the germline V gene, CDR1 is SGHRS and CDR2 is YFSETQ. As DNA, the CDR3 is TGCGCCAGCAGCGCCCGGGACAGGGGTGGGACAGATACGCAGTATTTT. It translates to CASSARDRGGTDTQYF.

There are a few counts of this clone. CDR3 sequence: CASSDRTSGALQEQYF. The CDR3 DNA sequence: TGTGCCAGCAGCGACCGGACTAGCGGGGCCCTTCAGGAGCAGTACTTC. The chain employs TRBV9 and TRBJ2-7; 12 bases map to TRBD2. The CDR3 is 16 residues long. Looked up from germline, CDR1 is SGDLS and CDR2 is YYNGEE. V dropped 3 bases and J dropped 7; count of bases not matched to a gene: 11.

The chain employs TRBV5-5 and TRBJ1-2; D is possibly TRBD1 (5 bases). Germline CDR1 reads SGHKS; CDR2 reads YYEKEE (reference sequence). This CDR3 comprises 13 residues. The ends were cut back, 2 bases at V and 8 bases at J, with 13 bases in the middle. CDR3 nucleotide sequence: TGTGCCAGCAGCTTTGGAGGGGTGGGCGGCTACACCTTC. This translates into CASSFGGVGGYTF. The entire variable domain, with the rest obtained from reference TRBV5-5 and TRBJ1-2, is as follows: DAGVTQSPTHLIKTRGQQVTLRCSPISGHKSVSWYQQVLGQGPQFIFQYYEKEERGRGNFPDRFSARQFPNYSSELNVNALLLGDSALYLCASSFGGVGGYTFGSGTRLTVV.

This rearrangement joins TRBV19 to TRBJ1-1; the D is unclear. Trimming shortened V by 5 bases and J by 3 bases, and 13 bases separated the two germline ends. The CDR3 contains 14 residues. The germline V gene encodes CDR1 LNHDA and CDR2 SQIVND (reference sequence). The CDR3 loop reads CASSLWQVHTEAFF. CDR3 coding DNA: TGTGCCAGTAGTCTCTGGCAGGTCCACACTGAAGCTTTCTTT.

This chain's CDR3 is CASSYPQGGGGYTF. In DNA, the CDR3 is TGTGCCAGCAGTTACCCACAGGGGGGTGGTGGCTACACCTTC. The gene calls are TRBV6-5 and TRBJ1-2; TRBD1 matches 8 bases. V was pared by 2 bases and J by 7 bases, with 6 bases of the junction left unmatched. From germline, CDR1 is MNHEY and CDR2 SVGAGI. This CDR3 has 14 amino acids.

CDR3 coding DNA: TGTGCCAGCAGCCGGGGACATTCCTACGAGCAGTACTTC. This gives the protein CASSRGHSYEQYF. The rearrangement uses TRBV5-6 and TRBJ2-7, with a possible D match to TRBD1 (6 bases). Germline CDR1 SGHDT, CDR2 YYEEEE. V was shortened by 4 bases and J by 1 base, with 9 bases between the two germline ends. This CDR3 spans 13 amino acids.

This clone was counted only a few times. The chain joins TRBV9 to TRBJ2-3; 12 bases fit TRBD2. The CDR3 is made up of 17 amino acids. V dropped 4 bases and J dropped 4; count of bases not matched to a gene: 10. CDR1 and CDR2 (germline): SGDLS, YYNGEE. The CDR3, as DNA: TGTGCCAGCAGCACCGGACTAGCGGGGCATGTCGCAGATACGCAGTATTTT. Translating it yields CASSTGLAGHVADTQYF.

This sequence joins TRBV10-3 and TRBJ1-4, with D possibly being TRBD1 (6 bases). CDR1 is ENHRY, CDR2 SYGVKD, per germline. Trimming pared 4 bases from V and 7 bases from J, leaving 13 bases between. The CDR3 extends over 14 amino acids. In DNA, the CDR3 is TGTGCCATCAGTGGAGGGGGGCCCAGTGAAAAACTGTTTTTT. It is translated as CAISGGGPSEKLFF.

The CDR3 DNA follows: TGCGCCAGCAGCTTAGGGCCAGAATACGAGCAGTACTTC. Its translation is CASSLGPEYEQYF. J is TRBJ2-7 and V is TRBV5-1; D remains unclear. From germline, CDR1 is SGHRS and CDR2 YFSETQ. The V end lost 2 bases, the J end lost 4 bases, and 10 bases lay between the germline ends. The CDR3 has 13 residues.